The 22 T cell receptor beta chains reported below all come from one sample, sequenced in a study of T cell repertoires in cytomegalovirus infection. TCRdb re-called the reads with MiXCR, one entry per CDR3 protein. The table has 95,000 to 150,000 distinct CDR3 sequences, 30% to 40% seen once. No antigens are known for them. This sample comprised CD8+ T cells from cultured PBMCs, obtained from culture after CMV antigen stimulation. The receptors were gathered from a human donor in good health (CMV status not recorded). Some clones in this sample may be carry-over from other donors' samples.

Many counts were recorded for this clonotype. The V call is TRBV7-2, the J call TRBJ2-3, with TRBD2 as a possible D gene (6 bases). There are 16 residues in the CDR3. The germline gives CDR1 SGHTA, CDR2 FQGNSA. Trimming stripped 2 bases from V and 4 bases from J, with 16 bases between. CDR3 sequence (DNA): TGTGCCAGCAGCTTATACGGCCTAGCGAGATCAGATACGCAGTATTTT. Translation gives CASSLYGLARSDTQYF.

This clonotype was observed a handful of times. The chain links TRBV19 to TRBJ2-7, with 7 bases matching TRBD1. In germline, CDR1 is LNHDA, CDR2 SQIVND (reference sequence). The CDR3 is 13 residues long. The ends lost 5 bases at V and 4 bases at J; junction bases unmatched: 5. The chain's CDR3 is CASSGQVGYEQYF. CDR3 DNA: TGTGCCAGTAGTGGACAGGTAGGTTACGAGCAGTACTTC.

The V and J genes are TRBV9 and TRBJ2-3; D gene ambiguous. Germline V gene data show CDR1 as SGDLS and CDR2 as YYNGEE. Between the trimmed V and J ends, which lost 0 bases and 4 bases, there was a span of 12 bases. The CDR3 spans 15 residues. The CDR3 spells CASSVEGYSADTQYF. Written as DNA, the CDR3 is TGTGCCAGCAGCGTAGAAGGGTACTCCGCAGATACGCAGTATTTT.

The chain is built from TRBV20-1 and TRBJ1-6; TRBD1 matches at 12 bases. The germline CDR1 and CDR2 sequences are DFQATT and SNEGSKA (reference sequence). The CDR3 is made up of 15 amino acids. V lost 5 bases, J lost 10 bases, and 9 bases stayed unmatched. CDR3 in amino acids: CSAVRGQGARSPLHF. DNA for the CDR3: TGCAGTGCTGTACGGGGACAGGGGGCACGGTCACCCCTCCACTTT.

The chain combines TRBV13 with TRBJ2-7; D ambiguous. Trimming stripped 1 base from V and 9 bases from J, with 10 bases between. Germline V CDR1 and CDR2: PRHDT, FYEKMQ (reference sequence). This CDR3 contains 12 residues. CDR3 residues: CASSLERRVQYF. The CDR3 DNA reads TGTGCCAGCAGCTTAGAGAGGAGAGTGCAGTACTTC.

This chain links TRBV27 with TRBJ1-4; D gene unclear. Germline V gives CDR1 MNHEY, CDR2 SMNVEV (reference sequence). The CDR3 loop spans 15 amino acids. Trimming stripped 7 bases from V and 0 bases from J, with 12 bases between. The CDR3 loop is CASKRGYATNEKLFF. Written as DNA, the CDR3 is TGTGCCAGCAAACGAGGGTACGCAACTAATGAAAAACTGTTTTTT.

V and J are TRBV6-6 and TRBJ1-1; TRBD1 might be the D (5 bases). Germline lookup yields CDR1 MNHNY and CDR2 SVGAGI (reference sequence). V lost 0 bases and J lost 8, with 13 bases in between. The CDR3 runs 14 residues. The CDR3 bases are TGTGCCAGCAGTTACTCCCGGGACCAAAGGGAAGCTTTCTTT. Its translation is CASSYSRDQREAFF.

This chain uses TRBV2 with TRBJ1-4; TRBD1 matches 11 bases. The junction had 11 bases not matched to a gene; V was cut back by 7 bases and J by 7 bases. Looked up from germline, CDR1 is SNHLY and CDR2 is FYNNEI. This CDR3 is built from 16 residues. The DNA of the CDR3 is TGTGCCAGCACCCACTCGGGGACAGGGGGAATTGAAAAACTGTTTTTT. This translates into CASTHSGTGGIEKLFF.

The J gene is TRBJ2-3, the V gene TRBV9; no definite D call. The CDR3 spans 15 residues. The germline V gene has CDR1 SGDLS and CDR2 YYNGEE. Trimming removed 4 bases from V and 1 base from J, with 13 bases in between. CDR3 region: CASSPRPLRTDTQYF. The CDR3 DNA sequence: TGTGCCAGCAGCCCTCGGCCGCTTCGCACAGATACGCAGTATTTT.

In its sample, this clonotype was seen once. The rearrangement links TRBV11-2 to TRBJ2-1, with TRBD1 matching over 8 bases. The length of the CDR3 is 18 residues. The ends lost 4 bases at V and 1 base at J; junction bases unmatched: 12. The germline gives CDR1 SGHAT, CDR2 FQNNGV. CDR3 protein: CASSYSTWTGLSYNEQFF. CDR3 sequence (DNA): TGTGCCAGCAGCTACTCTACCTGGACAGGGTTATCCTACAATGAGCAGTTCTTC.

This clonotype was seen just once. V usage is TRBV5-1 and J usage is TRBJ2-3; tentative D call: TRBD2 (5 bases). The CDR3 consists of 19 residues. The V end lost 0 bases, the J end lost 2 bases, and 22 bases lay between the germline ends. Germline-derived CDR1 and CDR2 are SGHRS and YFSETQ. CDR3 DNA sequence: TGCGCCAGCAGCTTGGCCCCGCGGGCTGCGGTGTCCTCCACAGATACGCAGTATTTT. It codes for CASSLAPRAAVSSTDTQYF.

Comments on this clonotype: Given a much more abundant clone one base away, this may be a read error. J is TRBJ1-2 and V is TRBV12-3 or TRBV12-4; D remains unclear. The CDR3 spans 13 residues. Here the CDR3 DNA reads TGTGCCAACAGTCTAGACCGGACGTATGGCTACACCTTC. It specifies CANSLDRTYGYTF.

This clonotype was recorded a few times. The genes are TRBV6-1 and TRBJ1-2; D gene ambiguous. V shed 7 bases and J shed 2 bases, with 20 bases lying between them. The CDR3 contains 16 residues. CDR1 MNHNS and CDR2 SASEGT come from the germline V gene. Here the CDR3 DNA reads TGTGCCAGCACCCTCCGGACGGACTATAAGAACTATGGCTACACCTTC. Translation gives CASTLRTDYKNYGYTF.

This clonotype was seen repeatedly, ten times or more. The V gene is TRBV6-1, the J gene TRBJ1-2, with D possibly TRBD1 on 5 matching bases. Germline values: CDR1 MNHNS, CDR2 SASEGT. V was clipped by 0 bases and J by 4 bases, with 12 bases between them. The CDR3 covers 15 residues. The CDR3 protein is CASSEATVFLYGYTF. Written as DNA, the CDR3 is TGTGCCAGCAGTGAAGCGACAGTCTTCCTCTATGGCTACACCTTC.

The CDR3 region has the DNA TGTGCCAGCAGTTACTATGGAGAAGATGATAGGTCCGGAAGAAAGCCTGAAGCTTTCTTT. Amino acid sequence: CASSYYGEDDRSGRKPEAFF. This rearrangement joins TRBV6-6 to TRBJ1-1, with D unresolved. Germline assignment: CDR1 MNHNY and CDR2 SVGAGI (reference sequence). CDR3 length: 20 amino acids. V was clipped by 1 base and J by 6 bases, with 30 bases between them.

The rearrangement links TRBV4-3 to TRBJ1-1; D is possibly TRBD1 (5 bases). This CDR3 spans 16 amino acids. Germline V lookup: CDR1 LGHNA, CDR2 YSLEER. V was trimmed by 0 bases and J by 7 bases, leaving 18 bases between them. The DNA for the CDR3 is TGCGCCAGCAGCCAAGATGATGGCGGCAGGGCAGATGAAGCTTTCTTT. This codes for CASSQDDGGRADEAFF.

This clonotype was counted at least ten times. The CDR3 DNA follows: TGTGCCAGCAGCTTTGGGGCTAGCGCCACCTACGAGCAGTACTTC. It specifies CASSFGASATYEQYF. The J gene is TRBJ2-7, the V gene TRBV7-2; D perhaps matches TRBD2 (6 bases). In germline, CDR1 is SGHTA, CDR2 FQGNSA. The CDR3 has 15 residues. With 3 bases removed from V and 2 bases from J, the gap between germline ends came to 14 bases. The full variable domain, in which reference TRBV7-2 and TRBJ2-7 provide the parts outside the CDR3, is GAGVSQSPSNKVTEKGKDVELRCDPISGHTALYWYRQSLGQGLEFLIYFQGNSAPDKSGLPSDRFSAERTGGSVSTLTIQRTQQEDSAVYLCASSFGASATYEQYFGPGTRLTVT.

This clonotype showed up just a few times. The rearrangement joins TRBV12-3 or TRBV12-4 to TRBJ2-7; D is unclear. This CDR3 has 14 amino acids. Trimming cost V 2 bases and J 5 bases, with 13 bases left between them. This CDR3 is CASSLTGPLNEQYF. The CDR3 DNA follows: TGTGCCAGCAGTTTAACTGGGCCCCTTAACGAGCAGTACTTC.

Ten or more counts support this clonotype. The chain links TRBV7-9 to TRBJ1-2; D gene uncertain. Germline assignment: CDR1 SEHNR and CDR2 FQNEAQ (reference sequence). The V and J ends lost 5 bases and 2 bases respectively, with 12 bases between them. There are 14 residues in the CDR3. CDR3 sequence reads: CASSPLTGNYGYTF. CDR3 bases: TGTGCCAGCAGCCCCTTGACTGGGAACTATGGCTACACCTTC.

The rearrangement links TRBV20-1 to TRBJ1-5; TRBD1 agrees at 8 bases. V shed 5 bases, J shed 7 bases, and the junction held 19 bases outside the gene matches. The CDR3 has 17 amino acids. Germline CDR1 reads DFQATT; CDR2 reads SNEGSKA (reference sequence). For the CDR3, the DNA is TGCAGTGCTCAGGACAGGGTACGGCACCTTTCAGACCAGCCCCAGCATTTT. Its translation: CSAQDRVRHLSDQPQHF.

This clonotype has a count of ten or more. This sequence joins TRBV7-2 and TRBJ2-1; D is unresolved. Trimming pared 2 bases from V and 5 bases from J, leaving 10 bases between. The germline V gene encodes CDR1 SGHTA and CDR2 FQGNSA. This CDR3 region has 14 residues. DNA of the CDR3: TGTGCCAGCAGCTTATTAGTTGGCCACAATGAGCAGTTCTTC. Amino acids: CASSLLVGHNEQFF. Together with reference TRBV7-2 and TRBJ2-1, the CDR3 gives the full variable domain: GAGVSQSPSNKVTEKGKDVELRCDPISGHTALYWYRQSLGQGLEFLIYFQGNSAPDKSGLPSDRFSAERTGGSVSTLTIQRTQQEDSAVYLCASSLLVGHNEQFFGPGTRLTVL.

This rearrangement joins TRBV4-3 to TRBJ1-2, with TRBD1 as a possible D gene (5 bases). Germline V gene lookup returns CDR1 LGHNA and CDR2 YSLEER. Trimming removed 6 bases from V and 6 bases from J, with 17 bases in between. CDR3 length equals 14 residues. Here the CDR3 DNA reads TGCGCCAGCAGAGGACCCGGGACCCTTGATGGCTACACCTTC. Protein product: CASRGPGTLDGYTF.